Shown below are 16 T cell receptor beta chains from a single sample sequenced in a study of T cell responses to AZD1222 COVID-19 vaccine. Sequenced by immunoSEQ multiplex PCR; TCRdb stores in-frame clones only, minus some. The table records approximately 120,000 clones, 80% to 90% of them present only once. The specimen was peripheral blood, collected on day 0 of AZD1222 vaccination. These receptors were obtained from an adult in good health.

This clone was counted a few times. The V call is TRBV6-5, the J call TRBJ1-5; TRBD1 agrees at 8 bases. This CDR3 contains 14 residues. Germline values: CDR1 MNHEY, CDR2 SVGAGI. V shed 0 bases and J 7 bases; nucleotides not matched to a gene: 2. The CDR3 reads CASSYSDRGQPQHF. CDR3 nucleotides: TGTGCCAGCAGTTACTCCGACAGGGGACAGCCCCAGCATTTT.

The rearrangement joins TRBV18 to TRBJ1-2; the match to TRBD1 covers 7 bases. J lost 0 bases, V lost 3 bases, and 13 bases had no gene match. Germline CDR1 KGHSH, CDR2 LQKENI. The CDR3 extends over 18 amino acids. CDR3 protein: CASSPLRQGDPPNYGYTF. CDR3 nucleotide sequence: TGTGCCAGCTCACCGCTACGACAGGGAGATCCGCCTAACTATGGCTACACCTTC.

The chain couples TRBV19 to TRBJ1-2; the D gene is possibly TRBD1 (5 bases). The CDR3 totals 13 residues. Trimming shortened V by 3 bases and J by 4 bases, and 9 bases separated the two germline ends. CDR1 is LNHDA, CDR2 SQIVND, per germline (reference sequence). The CDR3 reads CASSMQGGYGYTF. The CDR3 DNA reads as TGTGCCAGTAGTATGCAGGGCGGCTATGGCTACACCTTC.

V and J are TRBV5-1 and TRBJ1-1; D gene uncertain. V was pared by 0 bases and J by 0 bases, with 9 bases between. CDR1 and CDR2 from the germline V gene are SGHRS and YFSETQ. The CDR3 contains 15 residues. CDR3 sequence reads: CASSLERPMNTEAFF. For the CDR3, the DNA is TGCGCCAGCAGCTTGGAACGTCCGATGAACACTGAAGCTTTCTTT.

The V call is TRBV3-1 (or the pseudogene TRBV3-2), the J call TRBJ2-5; D is unresolved. V lost 0 bases and J lost 2, with 31 bases in between. This CDR3 has 22 residues. The V gene's germline CDR1 is LGHDT and CDR2 YNNKEL (reference sequence). The DNA of the CDR3 is TGTGCCAGCAGCCAAGATCTCGGTTGGGTGAGGCAGGCAGAAAGGAATCAAGAGACCCAGTACTTC. Translated: CASSQDLGWVRQAERNQETQYF.

The genes are TRBV5-5 and TRBJ2-3, with 12 bases that match TRBD2. The CDR3 spans 18 residues. Germline CDR1 and CDR2: SGHKS and YYEKEE (reference sequence). With V trimmed by 4 bases and J by 5 bases, 14 bases remained unmatched. Written as DNA, the CDR3 is TGTGCCAGCAGCCCCGCTGGGCTAGCGGGAGGGATTAAAGATACGCAGTATTTT. It is translated as CASSPAGLAGGIKDTQYF.

This clone has more than one count but fewer than ten. The genes are TRBV5-4 and TRBJ1-4; TRBD1 is a possible D gene (5 bases). The V end lost 4 bases, the J end lost 8 bases, and 15 bases lay between the germline ends. This CDR3 spans 14 amino acids. Looked up from germline, CDR1 is SGHNT and CDR2 is YYREEE (reference sequence). The CDR3 here is CASSDAGFGEKLFF. CDR3 DNA: TGTGCCAGCAGCGATGCAGGGTTTGGCGAAAAACTGTTTTTT.

CDR3 protein: CASSFDPQIDSYTGELFF. In DNA, the CDR3 is TGTGCCAGCAGCTTTGACCCTCAGATTGACAGCTACACCGGGGAGCTGTTTTTT. V usage is TRBV5-4 and J usage is TRBJ2-2; possibly TRBD1 for D (5 bases). This CDR3 contains 18 residues. Germline CDR1 reads SGHNT; CDR2 reads YYREEE (reference sequence). V shed 2 bases and J shed 3 bases, with 20 bases lying between them.

The chain couples TRBV9 to TRBJ1-6, with D possibly matching TRBD1 (5 bases). Per germline, CDR1 SGDLS and CDR2 YYNGEE. V dropped 3 bases and J dropped 15 bases, with 16 bases sitting between them. The CDR3 length is 13 residues. The CDR3 DNA follows: TGTGCCAGCAGCGCCCCCGGGACTTGGCACCTCCACTTT. Translating gives CASSAPGTWHLHF.

This chain links TRBV4-2 with TRBJ1-2; D unresolved. Per germline, CDR1 LGHNA and CDR2 YNFKEQ. Trimming cost V 4 bases and J 2 bases, with 14 bases left between them. This CDR3 has 15 amino acids. This CDR3 reads CASSRILEENYGYTF. Written as DNA, the CDR3 is TGTGCCAGCAGCCGAATCTTGGAGGAGAACTATGGCTACACCTTC.

The V call is TRBV19, the J call TRBJ1-3; D is undetermined. V was pared by 4 bases and J by 4 bases, with 5 bases between. This CDR3 contains 12 residues. CDR1 and CDR2 from the germline V gene are LNHDA and SQIVND (reference sequence). The CDR3 sequence is CASSKEGNTIYF. DNA of the CDR3: TGTGCCAGTAGTAAGGAAGGAAACACCATATATTTT.

The chain recombines TRBV7-2 with TRBJ2-7; a weak D match, TRBD1 (5 bases). CDR1 and CDR2 (germline): SGHTA, FQGNSA. The germline V and J ends were trimmed by 1 base and 3 bases, with 13 bases remaining between them. The CDR3 covers 15 residues. In DNA, the CDR3 is TGTGCCAGCAGCTTAGGGCAGGGTTCCCTCTACGAGCAGTACTTC. Translation gives CASSLGQGSLYEQYF.

Turning to this clone: One junction end disagrees with the germline gene, perhaps due to a read error. J is TRBJ1-1 and V is TRBV6-5, with 12 positions matching TRBD1. The length of the CDR3 is 16 residues. Germline CDR1 MNHEY, CDR2 SVGAGI. As DNA, the CDR3 is TGTGCTAGCAGTTGGGACAGGGGGCCCCTGAACACTGAAGCTTTCTTT. Residues: CASSWDRGPLNTEAFF.

The CDR3 sequence: CASSVLPGQGPYEQYF. CDR3 bases: TGTGCCAGTAGTGTCCTGCCGGGACAGGGACCTTACGAGCAGTACTTC. The chain couples TRBV19 to TRBJ2-7, with 9 bases aligning to TRBD1. Germline-derived CDR1 and CDR2 are LNHDA and SQIVND (reference sequence). V lost 5 bases and J lost 4; bases outside the gene matches: 12. The CDR3 is 16 amino acids.

The chain links TRBV20-1 to TRBJ1-1; D unresolved. The germline V gene encodes CDR1 DFQATT and CDR2 SNEGSKA (reference sequence). The CDR3 runs 11 residues. The CDR3 region has the DNA TGCGGGGTGGTGCGGAACACTGAAGCTTTCTTT. Its protein is CGVVRNTEAFF.

The J gene is TRBJ2-7, the V gene TRBV29-1; the D is unclear. With 7 bases removed from V and 6 bases from J, the gap between germline ends came to 16 bases. Looked up from germline, CDR1 is SQVTM and CDR2 is ANQGSEA. The length of the CDR3 is 12 residues. CDR3 amino acids: CSAHGPGVEQYF. The CDR3 DNA reads TGCAGCGCCCACGGTCCAGGCGTCGAGCAGTACTTC.